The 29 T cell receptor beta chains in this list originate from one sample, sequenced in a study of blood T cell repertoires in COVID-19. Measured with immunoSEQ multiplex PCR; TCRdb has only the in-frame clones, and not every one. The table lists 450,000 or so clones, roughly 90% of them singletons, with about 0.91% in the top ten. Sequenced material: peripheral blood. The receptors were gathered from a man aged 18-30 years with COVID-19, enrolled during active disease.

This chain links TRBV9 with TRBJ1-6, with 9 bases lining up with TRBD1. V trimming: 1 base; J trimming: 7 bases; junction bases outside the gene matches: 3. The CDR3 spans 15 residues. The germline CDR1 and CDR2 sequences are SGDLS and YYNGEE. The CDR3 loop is CASSVQGTGNSPLHF. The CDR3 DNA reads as TGTGCCAGCAGCGTACAAGGGACAGGGAATTCACCCCTCCACTTT.

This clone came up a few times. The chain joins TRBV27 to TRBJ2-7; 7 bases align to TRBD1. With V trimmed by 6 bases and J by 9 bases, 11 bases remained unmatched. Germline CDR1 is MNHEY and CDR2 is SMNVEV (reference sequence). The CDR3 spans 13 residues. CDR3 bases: TGTGCCAGCAGCTGGGACAGTTTGACCTGGCAGTACTTC. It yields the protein CASSWDSLTWQYF.

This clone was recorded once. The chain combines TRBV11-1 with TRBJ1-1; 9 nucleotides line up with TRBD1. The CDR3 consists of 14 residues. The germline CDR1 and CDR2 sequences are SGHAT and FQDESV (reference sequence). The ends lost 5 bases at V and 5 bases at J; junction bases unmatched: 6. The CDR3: CASSIGQGRTEAFF. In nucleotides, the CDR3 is TGTGCCAGCAGCATCGGACAGGGGAGAACTGAAGCTTTCTTT.

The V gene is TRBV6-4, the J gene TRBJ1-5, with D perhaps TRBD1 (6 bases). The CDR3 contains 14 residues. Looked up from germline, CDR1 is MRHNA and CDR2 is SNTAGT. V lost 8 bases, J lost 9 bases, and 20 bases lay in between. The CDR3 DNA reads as TGTGCCAGCTGGCGGGGGGCAGCCTCAGGGCCCCAGCATTTT. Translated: CASWRGAASGPQHF.

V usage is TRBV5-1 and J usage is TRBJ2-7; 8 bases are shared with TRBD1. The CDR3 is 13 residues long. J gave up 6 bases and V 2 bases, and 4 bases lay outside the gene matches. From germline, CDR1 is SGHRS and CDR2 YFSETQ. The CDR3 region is CASSFLTGVEQYF. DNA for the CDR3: TGCGCCAGCAGCTTCTTGACAGGGGTCGAGCAGTACTTC.

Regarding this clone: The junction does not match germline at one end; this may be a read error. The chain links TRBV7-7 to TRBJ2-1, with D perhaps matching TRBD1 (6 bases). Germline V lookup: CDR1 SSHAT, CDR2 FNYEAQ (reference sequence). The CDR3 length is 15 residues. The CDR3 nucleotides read TGTGCTAGCAGCTTAGTAGGGGGTAAAGGAAATGAGCAGTTCTTC. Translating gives CASSLVGGKGNEQFF.

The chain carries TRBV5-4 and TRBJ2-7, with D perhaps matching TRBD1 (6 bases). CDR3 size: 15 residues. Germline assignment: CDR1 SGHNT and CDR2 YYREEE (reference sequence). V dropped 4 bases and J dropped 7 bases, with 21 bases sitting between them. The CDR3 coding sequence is TGTGCCAGCAGCCCGGGGACAACGACGGGTGAAGAGCAGTACTTC. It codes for CASSPGTTTGEEQYF.

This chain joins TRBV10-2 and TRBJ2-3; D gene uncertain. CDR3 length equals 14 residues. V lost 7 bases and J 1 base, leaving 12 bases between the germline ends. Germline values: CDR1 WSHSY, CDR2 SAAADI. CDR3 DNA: TGCGCCAGCACTGACCCGTCCGGCACAGATACGCAGTATTTT. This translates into CASTDPSGTDTQYF.

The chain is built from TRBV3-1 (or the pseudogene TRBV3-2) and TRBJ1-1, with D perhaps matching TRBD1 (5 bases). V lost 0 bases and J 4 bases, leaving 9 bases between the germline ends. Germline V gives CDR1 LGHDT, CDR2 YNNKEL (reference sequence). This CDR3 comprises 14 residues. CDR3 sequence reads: CASSQDWGSTEAFF. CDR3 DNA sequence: TGTGCCAGCAGCCAAGACTGGGGCAGCACTGAAGCTTTCTTT.

CDR3 protein: CASSRYRGSGNTIYF. The CDR3 coding sequence is TGTGCCAGTAGTAGATATAGGGGCTCTGGAAACACCATATATTTT. The rearrangement links TRBV19 to TRBJ1-3; the D gene is possibly TRBD1 (5 bases). In germline, CDR1 is LNHDA, CDR2 SQIVND (reference sequence). V lost 4 bases to trimming and J lost 0 bases, with 10 bases between them. The CDR3 consists of 15 residues.

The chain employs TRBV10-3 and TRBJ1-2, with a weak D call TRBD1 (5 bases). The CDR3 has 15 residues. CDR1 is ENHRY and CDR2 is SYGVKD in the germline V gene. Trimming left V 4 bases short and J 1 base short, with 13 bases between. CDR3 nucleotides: TGTGCCATCAGTGGTTCAGGGCCGGGTAACTATGGCTACACCTTC. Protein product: CAISGSGPGNYGYTF.

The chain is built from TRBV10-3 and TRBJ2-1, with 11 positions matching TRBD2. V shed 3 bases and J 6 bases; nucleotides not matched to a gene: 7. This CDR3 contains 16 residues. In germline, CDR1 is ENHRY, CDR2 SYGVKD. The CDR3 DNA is TGTGCCATCAGTGAAGGAACTAGCGGGGGAGGCAATGAGCAGTTCTTC. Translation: CAISEGTSGGGNEQFF.

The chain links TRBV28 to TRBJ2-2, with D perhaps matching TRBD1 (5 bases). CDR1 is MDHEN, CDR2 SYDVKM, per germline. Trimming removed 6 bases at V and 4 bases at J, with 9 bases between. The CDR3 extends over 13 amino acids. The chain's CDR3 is CASRAGFTGELFF. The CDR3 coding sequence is TGTGCCAGCAGAGCAGGGTTCACCGGGGAGCTGTTTTTT.

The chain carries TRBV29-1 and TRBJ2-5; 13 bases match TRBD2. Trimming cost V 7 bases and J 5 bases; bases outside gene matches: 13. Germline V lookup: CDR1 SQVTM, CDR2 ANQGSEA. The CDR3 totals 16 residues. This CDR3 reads CSAGLAGAFKRETQYF. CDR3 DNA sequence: TGCAGCGCCGGACTAGCGGGGGCCTTTAAACGGGAGACCCAGTACTTC. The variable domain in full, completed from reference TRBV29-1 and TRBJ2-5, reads SAVISQKPSRDICQRGTSLTIQCQVDSQVTMMFWYRQQPGQSLTLIATANQGSEATYESGFVIDKFPISRPNLTFSTLTVSNMSPEDSSIYLCSAGLAGAFKRETQYFGPGTRLLVL.

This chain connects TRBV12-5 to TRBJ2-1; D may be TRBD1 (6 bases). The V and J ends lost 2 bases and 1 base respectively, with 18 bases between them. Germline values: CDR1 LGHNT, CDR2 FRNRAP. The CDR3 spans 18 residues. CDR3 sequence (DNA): TGTGCTAGTGGTTTGATCGTTTATGGGACACCTTCCTACAATGAGCAGTTCTTC. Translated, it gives CASGLIVYGTPSYNEQFF.

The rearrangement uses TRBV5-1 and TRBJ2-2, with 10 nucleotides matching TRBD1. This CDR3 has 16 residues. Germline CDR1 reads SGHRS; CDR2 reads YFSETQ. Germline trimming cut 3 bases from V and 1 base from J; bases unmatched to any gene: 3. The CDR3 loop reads CASSSRTGGNTGELFF. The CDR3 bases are TGCGCCAGCAGCTCGCGGACAGGGGGGAACACCGGGGAGCTGTTTTTT.

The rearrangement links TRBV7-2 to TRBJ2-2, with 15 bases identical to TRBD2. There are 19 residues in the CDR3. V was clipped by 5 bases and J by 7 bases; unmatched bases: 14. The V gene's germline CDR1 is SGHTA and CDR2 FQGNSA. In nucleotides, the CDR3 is TGTGCCAGCAGCCCTGGACTAGCGGGGGGGCTGGCATGGGGCGGGGAGCTGTTTTTT. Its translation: CASSPGLAGGLAWGGELFF. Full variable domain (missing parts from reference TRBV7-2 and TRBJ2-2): GAGVSQSPSNKVTEKGKDVELRCDPISGHTALYWYRQSLGQGLEFLIYFQGNSAPDKSGLPSDRFSAERTGGSVSTLTIQRTQQEDSAVYLCASSPGLAGGLAWGGELFFGEGSRLTVL.

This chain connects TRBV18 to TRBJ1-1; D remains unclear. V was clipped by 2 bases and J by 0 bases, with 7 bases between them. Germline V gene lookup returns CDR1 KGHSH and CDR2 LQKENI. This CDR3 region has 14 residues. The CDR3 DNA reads TGTGCCAGCTCACCATCCAGGCTGAACACTGAAGCTTTCTTT. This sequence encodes CASSPSRLNTEAFF.

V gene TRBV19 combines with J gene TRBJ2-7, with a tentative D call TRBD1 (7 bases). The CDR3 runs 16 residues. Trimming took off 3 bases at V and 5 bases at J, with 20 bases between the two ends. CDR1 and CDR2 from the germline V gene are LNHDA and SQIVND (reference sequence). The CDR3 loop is CASSILGTAGRNEQYF. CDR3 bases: TGTGCCAGTAGTATTCTTGGGACAGCGGGTCGCAACGAGCAGTACTTC.

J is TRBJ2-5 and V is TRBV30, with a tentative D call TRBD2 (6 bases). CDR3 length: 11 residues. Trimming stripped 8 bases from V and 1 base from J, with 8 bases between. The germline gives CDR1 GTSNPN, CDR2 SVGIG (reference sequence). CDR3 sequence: CAGGRQETQYF. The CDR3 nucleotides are TGTGCCGGAGGGCGCCAAGAGACCCAGTACTTC.

CDR3 protein: CASSPRTSGSLGEQFF. The CDR3 coding sequence is TGTGCCAGCAGCCCTCGGACTAGCGGGAGTCTAGGGGAGCAGTTCTTC. The chain joins TRBV6-2 or TRBV6-3 to TRBJ2-1; 13 bases fit TRBD2. The CDR3 runs 16 residues. The ends lost 6 bases at V and 10 bases at J; junction bases unmatched: 12. The V gene's germline CDR1 is MNHEY and CDR2 SVGEGT.

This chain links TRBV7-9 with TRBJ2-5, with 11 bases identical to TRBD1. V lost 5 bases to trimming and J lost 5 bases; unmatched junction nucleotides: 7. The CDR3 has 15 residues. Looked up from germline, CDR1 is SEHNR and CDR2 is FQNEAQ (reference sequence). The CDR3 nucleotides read TGTGCCAGCAGCCGTGGGACAGGGGGATGGGAGACCCAGTACTTC. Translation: CASSRGTGGWETQYF.

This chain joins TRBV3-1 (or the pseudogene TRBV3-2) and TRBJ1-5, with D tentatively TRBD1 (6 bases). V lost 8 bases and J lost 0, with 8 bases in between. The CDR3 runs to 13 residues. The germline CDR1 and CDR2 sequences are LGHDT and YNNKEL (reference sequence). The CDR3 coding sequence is TGTGCCAGCCAGGGGACTAGCAATCAGCCCCAGCATTTT. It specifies CASQGTSNQPQHF.

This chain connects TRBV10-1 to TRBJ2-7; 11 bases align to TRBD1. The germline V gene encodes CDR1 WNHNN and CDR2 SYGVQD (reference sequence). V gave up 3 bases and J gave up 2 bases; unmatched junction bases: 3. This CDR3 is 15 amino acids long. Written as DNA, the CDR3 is TGCGCCAGCAGTGATGGACAGGGGGCCCCCTACGAGCAGTACTTC. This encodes CASSDGQGAPYEQYF.

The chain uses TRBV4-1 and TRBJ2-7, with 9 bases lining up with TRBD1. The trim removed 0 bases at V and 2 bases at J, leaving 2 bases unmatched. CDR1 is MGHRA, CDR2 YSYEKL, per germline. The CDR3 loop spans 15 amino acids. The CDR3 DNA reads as TGCGCCAGCAGCCAAGATAGGGACAGGGCCTACGAGCAGTACTTC. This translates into CASSQDRDRAYEQYF.

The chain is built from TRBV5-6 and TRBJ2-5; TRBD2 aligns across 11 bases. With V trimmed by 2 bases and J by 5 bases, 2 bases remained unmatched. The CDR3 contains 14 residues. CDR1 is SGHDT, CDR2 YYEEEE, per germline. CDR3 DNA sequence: TGTGCCAGCAGCTTCACTAGCGGGAGTGAGACCCAGTACTTC. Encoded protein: CASSFTSGSETQYF.

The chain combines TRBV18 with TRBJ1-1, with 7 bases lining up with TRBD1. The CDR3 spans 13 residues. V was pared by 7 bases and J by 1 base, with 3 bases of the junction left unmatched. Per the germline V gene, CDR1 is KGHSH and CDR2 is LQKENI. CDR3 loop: CASLGTENTEAFF. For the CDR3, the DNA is TGTGCCAGCTTGGGGACAGAGAACACTGAAGCTTTCTTT.

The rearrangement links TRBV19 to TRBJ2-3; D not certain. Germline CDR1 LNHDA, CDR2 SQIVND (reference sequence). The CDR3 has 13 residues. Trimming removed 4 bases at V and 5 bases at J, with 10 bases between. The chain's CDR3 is CASSTESRDTQYF. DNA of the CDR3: TGTGCCAGTAGTACCGAGTCGCGAGATACGCAGTATTTT.

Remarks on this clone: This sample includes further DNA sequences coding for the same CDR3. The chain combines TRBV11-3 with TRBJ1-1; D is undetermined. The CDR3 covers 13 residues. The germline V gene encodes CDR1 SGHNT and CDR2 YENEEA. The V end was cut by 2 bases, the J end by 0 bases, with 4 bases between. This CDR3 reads CASSLTVNTEAFF. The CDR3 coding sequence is TGTGCCAGCAGCTTAACAGTGAACACTGAAGCTTTCTTT.